Listed here are 25 T cell receptor beta chains from one sample, sequenced in a study of spatial heterogeneity in lung cancer. As to time point: sample taken at primary tumor resection. TCRdb fed the 5' RACE reads into MiXCR, producing one record per CDR3 protein. The data hold over 45,000 distinct CDR3 sequences, with roughly 5% observed a single time. The sequencing here drew on PBMCs, taken at surgery. Receptors originate from a male donor with early-stage non-small cell lung cancer.

This clonotype was observed a few times. This chain joins TRBV10-2 and TRBJ1-1; tentatively, D is TRBD1 (5 bases). There are 13 residues in the CDR3. Germline V lookup: CDR1 WSHSY, CDR2 SAAADI. The ends were cut back, 1 base at V and 5 bases at J, with 8 bases in the middle. The CDR3 loop is CASSEWGDTEAFF. For the CDR3, the DNA is TGCGCCAGCAGTGAGTGGGGGGATACTGAAGCTTTCTTT.

This clonotype was observed a few times. The chain recombines TRBV7-9 with TRBJ2-4; TRBD2 agrees at 16 bases. Unmatched junction bases numbered 10, after V lost 8 bases and J lost 6 bases. The CDR3 has 17 amino acids. Per the germline V gene, CDR1 is SEHNR and CDR2 is FQNEAQ (reference sequence). The CDR3 sequence: CASGTSGRAGLVNIQYF. DNA for the CDR3: TGTGCCAGCGGGACTAGCGGGAGGGCCGGGCTCGTAAACATTCAGTACTTC.

This clonotype has ten or more counts. This chain joins TRBV20-1 and TRBJ1-6; D gene unclear. The CDR3 loop spans 14 amino acids. Between the trimmed V and J ends, which lost 0 bases and 7 bases, there was a span of 10 bases. Germline V CDR1 and CDR2: DFQATT, SNEGSKA (reference sequence). CDR3 residues: CSAREGPGNSPLHF. CDR3 DNA: TGCAGTGCTAGAGAGGGTCCTGGGAATTCACCCCTCCACTTT.

This clonotype was detected many times. The chain couples TRBV6-5 to TRBJ2-2; D not resolved. Germline V CDR1 and CDR2: MNHEY, SVGAGI. Trimming removed 10 bases at V and 6 bases at J, with 18 bases between. The CDR3 is made up of 14 amino acids. For the CDR3, the DNA is TGTGCCACCTCGAGCCCCTATAGGGCCGGGGAGCTGTTTTTT. Translated: CATSSPYRAGELFF.

This clonotype was counted between two and nine times. V is TRBV29-1 and J is TRBJ1-1, with unresolved D. Trimming left V 4 bases short and J 3 bases short, with 6 bases between. The CDR3 is 11 amino acids. Germline CDR1 is SQVTM and CDR2 is ANQGSEA. The CDR3 loop reads CSVATHTEAFF. In nucleotides, the CDR3 is TGCAGCGTTGCAACCCACACTGAAGCTTTCTTT.

This clonotype was seen ten or more times. The chain has TRBV20-1 and TRBJ1-1, with 12 bases aligning to TRBD1. Germline V lookup: CDR1 DFQATT, CDR2 SNEGSKA (reference sequence). This CDR3 spans 15 amino acids. J was trimmed by 11 bases and V by 5 bases; bases with no gene match: 15. The CDR3 sequence is CSAASPGQGALMAFF. CDR3 DNA sequence: TGCAGTGCTGCATCACCGGGACAGGGGGCATTAATGGCTTTCTTT.

This clonotype was seen repeatedly, ten times or more. The rearrangement joins TRBV15 to TRBJ1-2, with D possibly being TRBD1 (5 bases). Trimming left V 0 bases short and J 6 bases short, with 11 bases between. This CDR3 is built from 14 residues. Germline CDR1 and CDR2: LNHNV and YYDKDF (reference sequence). CDR3 region: CATSRDRLGDGYTF. The CDR3 DNA reads as TGTGCCACCAGCAGAGATCGGCTGGGGGATGGCTACACCTTC. Filled out from reference TRBV15 and TRBJ1-2, the complete variable domain reads DAMVIQNPRYQVTQFGKPVTLSCSQTLNHNVMYWYQQKSSQAPKLLFHYYDKDFNNEADTPDNFQSRRPNTSFCFLDIRSPGLGDTAMYLCATSRDRLGDGYTFGSGTRLTVV.

Many counts were recorded for this clonotype. The chain is built from TRBV2 and TRBJ2-3; 10 bases are a match to TRBD2. Per the germline V gene, CDR1 is SNHLY and CDR2 is FYNNEI. This CDR3 comprises 16 residues. Trimming took 4 bases from V and 2 from J; bases not matched to a gene: 6. The CDR3 DNA reads TGTGCCAGCAGTGCTGGAGCGGGAGGGTACACAGATACGCAGTATTTT. Its translation: CASSAGAGGYTDTQYF.

The table lists this clonotype with many counts. This chain joins TRBV18 and TRBJ2-7; 16 bases are a match to TRBD2. CDR3 length: 15 amino acids. V lost 0 bases, J lost 10 bases, and 3 bases stayed unmatched. Germline V gene data show CDR1 as KGHSH and CDR2 as LQKENI. The CDR3 region is CASSPPGTSGRVQYF. CDR3 bases: TGTGCCAGCTCACCACCGGGGACTAGCGGGAGGGTTCAGTACTTC.

This clonotype was seen at least ten times. One end of the junction does not line up with germline, which may come from a read error. The rearrangement joins TRBV28 to TRBJ1-2, with D perhaps matching TRBD1 (6 bases). The CDR3 loop spans 11 amino acids. CDR1 MDHEN and CDR2 SYDVKM come from the germline V gene. CDR3 in DNA: TGTGCCAGCGGTACCCTGGGACACACATACTTC. It codes for CASGTLGHTYF.

The table lists this clonotype with many counts. The chain carries TRBV10-3 and TRBJ2-2; 7 bases are shared with TRBD2. J gave up 6 bases and V 7 bases, and 5 bases lay outside the gene matches. Per the germline V gene, CDR1 is ENHRY and CDR2 is SYGVKD. CDR3 size: 13 residues. The CDR3 loop is CAITSGIPGELFF. CDR3 nucleotides: TGTGCCATCACCAGCGGGATCCCCGGGGAGCTGTTTTTT.

This clonotype has a count of ten or more. CDR3: CASSLGTSYGDTQYF. The CDR3 coding sequence is TGTGCCAGCAGCTTAGGGACTAGCTATGGAGATACGCAGTATTTT. The chain joins TRBV5-6 to TRBJ2-3; 9 bases are shared with TRBD2. Per the germline V gene, CDR1 is SGHDT and CDR2 is YYEEEE. With V trimmed by 2 bases and J by 5 bases, 6 bases remained unmatched. This CDR3 contains 15 residues.

This clonotype was seen ten or more times. The chain recombines TRBV10-3 with TRBJ2-5, with D tentatively TRBD1 (6 bases). The V gene lost 6 bases and the J gene lost 5 bases, with 16 bases spanning the gap. The CDR3 is made up of 14 amino acids. CDR1 ENHRY and CDR2 SYGVKD come from the germline V gene. The CDR3 sequence: CAIRGPGDRETQYF. CDR3 nucleotide sequence: TGTGCCATCAGAGGCCCAGGGGACCGGGAGACCCAGTACTTC.

This clonotype was recorded many times. This chain joins TRBV20-1 and TRBJ2-3; the D gene could be TRBD1 or TRBD2 (5 bases each). The CDR3 has 16 amino acids. V was pared by 1 base and J by 0 bases, with 14 bases between. Germline lookup yields CDR1 DFQATT and CDR2 SNEGSKA (reference sequence). CDR3 protein: CSARVLTGGSTDTQYF. CDR3 coding DNA: TGCAGTGCTAGAGTTCTCACAGGAGGAAGCACAGATACGCAGTATTTT.

This clonotype was found many times. The rearrangement joins TRBV27 to TRBJ2-1; 9 bases match TRBD2. CDR1 and CDR2 from the germline V gene are MNHEY and SMNVEV (reference sequence). The J segment lost 3 bases and the V segment lost 4 bases, leaving 7 bases of the junction unmatched. The CDR3 spans 16 residues. CDR3 loop: CASSSDSGSLYNEQFF. As DNA, the CDR3 is TGTGCCAGCAGTTCAGATAGCGGGAGCCTCTACAATGAGCAGTTCTTC.

This clonotype was detected many times. The V and J genes are TRBV27 and TRBJ2-7; D uncertain. The CDR3 spans 13 residues. CDR1 is MNHEY and CDR2 is SMNVEV in the germline V gene (reference sequence). With 2 bases removed from V and 3 bases from J, the gap between germline ends came to 8 bases. CDR3 nucleotide sequence: TGTGCCAGCAGTTTAAGGTACGGCTACGAGCAGTACTTC. Translating it yields CASSLRYGYEQYF.

In this sample, this clonotype turned up many times. The chain links TRBV9 to TRBJ2-1; no firm D call. With 5 bases removed from V and 4 bases from J, the gap between germline ends came to 10 bases. This CDR3 is 13 amino acids long. The germline gives CDR1 SGDLS, CDR2 YYNGEE. CDR3 amino acids: CASSLDRYNEQFF. DNA for the CDR3: TGTGCCAGCAGTCTCGATCGGTACAATGAGCAGTTCTTC.

This clonotype was counted many times. V is TRBV7-2 and J is TRBJ2-2; D unresolved. Per germline, CDR1 SGHTA and CDR2 FQGNSA. The CDR3 contains 13 residues. V was clipped by 5 bases and J by 4 bases, with 8 bases between them. For the CDR3, the DNA is TGTGCCAGCAGCCCCGGTCGCACCGGGGAGCTGTTTTTT. Its protein product is CASSPGRTGELFF. Full variable domain (outside the CDR3, taken from reference TRBV7-2 and TRBJ2-2): GAGVSQSPSNKVTEKGKDVELRCDPISGHTALYWYRQSLGQGLEFLIYFQGNSAPDKSGLPSDRFSAERTGGSVSTLTIQRTQQEDSAVYLCASSPGRTGELFFGEGSRLTVL.

This clonotype was seen at least ten times. V is TRBV20-1 and J is TRBJ2-5, with 8 nucleotides matching TRBD2. This CDR3 is 13 amino acids long. V was pared by 5 bases and J by 2 bases, with 4 bases of the junction left unmatched. Per germline, CDR1 DFQATT and CDR2 SNEGSKA (reference sequence). In DNA, the CDR3 is TGCAGTGCTGTGGTAGCGGGACAAGAGACCCAGTACTTC. It is translated as CSAVVAGQETQYF.

The J gene is TRBJ2-1, the V gene TRBV7-2, with D unclear. The CDR3 loop spans 14 amino acids. Germline loops: CDR1 SGHTA, CDR2 FQGNSA. The V gene lost 1 base and the J gene lost 3 bases, with 7 bases spanning the gap. This CDR3 is CASSLDPSYNEQFF. CDR3 DNA sequence: TGTGCCAGCAGCTTAGACCCTAGCTACAATGAGCAGTTCTTC.

This clonotype was detected many times. J is TRBJ1-1 and V is TRBV20-1; D is ambiguous. CDR3 length equals 10 residues. V lost 7 bases, J lost 0 bases, and 3 bases lay in between. CDR1 and CDR2 from the germline V gene are DFQATT and SNEGSKA (reference sequence). CDR3: CSVLNTEAFF. In DNA form, the CDR3 reads TGCAGTGTTTTGAACACTGAAGCTTTCTTT.

This clonotype was seen repeatedly, ten times or more. The V and J genes are TRBV20-1 and TRBJ1-1; D is possibly TRBD1 (6 bases). The germline V gene encodes CDR1 DFQATT and CDR2 SNEGSKA (reference sequence). The CDR3 extends over 14 amino acids. Trimming took off 6 bases at V and 3 bases at J, with 17 bases between the two ends. The CDR3 protein is CSAKGTLPDTEAFF. The CDR3 DNA follows: TGCAGTGCCAAGGGGACATTACCCGACACTGAAGCTTTCTTT.

In its sample, this clonotype was seen a few times. The J gene is TRBJ2-4, the V gene TRBV20-1, with 7 bases matching TRBD2. The CDR3 covers 14 residues. Looked up from germline, CDR1 is DFQATT and CDR2 is SNEGSKA (reference sequence). J gave up 8 bases and V 5 bases, and 12 bases lay outside the gene matches. CDR3 nucleotide sequence: TGCAGTGCTCTACTAGCGTCGAGTACGGACATTCAGTACTTC. The encoded protein is CSALLASSTDIQYF.

About this clonotype itself: Given a much more abundant clone one base away, this may be a read error. The chain recombines TRBV7-2 with TRBJ2-3; no clear D gene. Germline assignment: CDR1 SGHTA and CDR2 FQGNSA. This CDR3 spans 13 amino acids. The CDR3 is CASSKTQLSTQNF. The CDR3 bases are TGTGCCAGCAGCAAAACACAGCTCTCTACGCAGAATTTT.

This clonotype was seen only a few times. The chain is built from TRBV24-1 and TRBJ2-1, with TRBD1 matching 11 bases. Germline-derived CDR1 and CDR2 are KGHDR and SFDVKD. The CDR3 loop spans 16 amino acids. V lost 4 bases, J lost 6 bases, and 7 bases stayed unmatched. This CDR3 reads CATSELTGTGGNEQFF. The DNA for the CDR3 is TGTGCCACCAGTGAGCTAACCGGGACAGGGGGCAATGAGCAGTTCTTC.